The text below deals with one T cell receptor (beta chain). The CDR3 runs 15 residues. The germline V gene encodes CDR1 MNHNY and CDR2 SVGAGI (reference sequence). V was trimmed by 6 bases and J by 4 bases, leaving 18 bases between them. The sample comes from a study of blood T cell repertoires in COVID-19. Original handling: Nucleated cell number was recorded as an estimate derived from reference gene primer amplification. TCRdb's copy holds only in-frame clones and misses some; the assay was immunoSEQ multiplex PCR. V, J and clone size reflect that table, while D and trimming were determined from the DNA. The repertoire holds 650,000 to 800,000 clones, with 90% as singletons.

Sequencing was performed on peripheral blood. The clonotype comes from a woman younger than 30 with acute or convalescent COVID-19. The chain joins TRBV6-6 to TRBJ1-1; D possibly corresponds to TRBD1 (6 bases). The CDR3 spells CASSSTGFGGTEAFF. The CDR3 DNA is TGTGCCAGCAGCTCGACAGGTTTCGGTGGCACTGAAGCTTTCTTT.